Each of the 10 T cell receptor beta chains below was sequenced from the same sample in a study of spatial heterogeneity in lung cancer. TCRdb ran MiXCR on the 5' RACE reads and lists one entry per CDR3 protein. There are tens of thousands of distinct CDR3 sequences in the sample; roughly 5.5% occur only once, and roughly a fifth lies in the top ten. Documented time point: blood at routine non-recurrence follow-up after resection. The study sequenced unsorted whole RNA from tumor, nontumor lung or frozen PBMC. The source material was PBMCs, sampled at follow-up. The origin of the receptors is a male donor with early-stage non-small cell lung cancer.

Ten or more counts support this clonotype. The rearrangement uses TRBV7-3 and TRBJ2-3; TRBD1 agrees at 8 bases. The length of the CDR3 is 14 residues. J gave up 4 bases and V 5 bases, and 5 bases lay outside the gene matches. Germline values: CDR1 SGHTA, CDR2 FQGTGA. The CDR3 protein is CASSKTGAPDTQYF. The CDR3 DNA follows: TGTGCCAGCAGCAAGACAGGGGCCCCAGATACGCAGTATTTT.

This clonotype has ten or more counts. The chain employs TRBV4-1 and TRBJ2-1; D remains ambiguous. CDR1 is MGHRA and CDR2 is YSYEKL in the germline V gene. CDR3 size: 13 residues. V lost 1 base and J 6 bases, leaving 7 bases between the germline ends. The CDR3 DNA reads TGCGCCAGCAGCCAAGTTATTTTCAATGAGCAGTTCTTC. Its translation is CASSQVIFNEQFF.

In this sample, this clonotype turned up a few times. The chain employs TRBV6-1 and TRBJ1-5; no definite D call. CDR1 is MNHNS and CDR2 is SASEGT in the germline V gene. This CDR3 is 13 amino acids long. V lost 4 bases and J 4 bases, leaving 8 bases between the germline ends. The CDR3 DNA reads TGTGCCAGCAGTGGAGGGATAAATCAGCCCCAGCATTTT. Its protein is CASSGGINQPQHF.

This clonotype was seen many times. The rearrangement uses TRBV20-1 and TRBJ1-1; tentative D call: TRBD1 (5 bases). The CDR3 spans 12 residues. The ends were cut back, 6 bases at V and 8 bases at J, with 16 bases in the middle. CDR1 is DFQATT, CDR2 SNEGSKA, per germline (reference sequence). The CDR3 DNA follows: TGCAGTGCATTCTCCTGGGGGGTGGAAGCTTTCTTT. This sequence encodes CSAFSWGVEAFF.

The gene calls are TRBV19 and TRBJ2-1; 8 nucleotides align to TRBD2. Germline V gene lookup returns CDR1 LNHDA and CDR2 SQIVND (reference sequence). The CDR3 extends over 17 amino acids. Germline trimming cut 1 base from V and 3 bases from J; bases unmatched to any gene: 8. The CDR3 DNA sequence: TGTGCCAGTAGTATAGCTCTTACTAGCGGAGTCTACAATGAGCAGTTCTTC. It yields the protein CASSIALTSGVYNEQFF.

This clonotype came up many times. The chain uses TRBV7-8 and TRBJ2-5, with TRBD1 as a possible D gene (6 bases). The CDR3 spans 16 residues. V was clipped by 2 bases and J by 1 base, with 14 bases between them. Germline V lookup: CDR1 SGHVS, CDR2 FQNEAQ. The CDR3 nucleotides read TGTGCCAGCAGCTTAAACTCAGGGGCCTTCCAAGAGACCCAGTACTTC. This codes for CASSLNSGAFQETQYF.

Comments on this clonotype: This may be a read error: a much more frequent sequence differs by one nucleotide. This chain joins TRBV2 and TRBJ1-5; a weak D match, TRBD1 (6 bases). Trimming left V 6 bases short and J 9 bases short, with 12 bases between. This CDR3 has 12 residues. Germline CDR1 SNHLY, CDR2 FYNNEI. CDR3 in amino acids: CASSPQGRPQHF. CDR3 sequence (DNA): TGTGCCAGCAGCCCTCAGGGGCGGCCCCAGCATTTT.

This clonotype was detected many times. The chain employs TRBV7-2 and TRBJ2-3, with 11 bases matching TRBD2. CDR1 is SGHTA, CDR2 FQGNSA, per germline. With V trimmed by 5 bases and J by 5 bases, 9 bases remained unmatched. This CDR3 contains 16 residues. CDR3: CASSPGTGLAVDTQYF. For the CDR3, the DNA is TGTGCCAGCAGCCCCGGGACGGGACTAGCGGTAGATACGCAGTATTTT.

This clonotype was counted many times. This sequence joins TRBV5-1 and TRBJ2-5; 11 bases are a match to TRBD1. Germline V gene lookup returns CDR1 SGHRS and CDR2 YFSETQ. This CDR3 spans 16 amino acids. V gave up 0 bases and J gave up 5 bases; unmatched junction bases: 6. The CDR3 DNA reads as TGCGCCAGCAGCTTGGGAGGACAGGGGGCCTGGGAGACCCAGTACTTC. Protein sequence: CASSLGGQGAWETQYF.

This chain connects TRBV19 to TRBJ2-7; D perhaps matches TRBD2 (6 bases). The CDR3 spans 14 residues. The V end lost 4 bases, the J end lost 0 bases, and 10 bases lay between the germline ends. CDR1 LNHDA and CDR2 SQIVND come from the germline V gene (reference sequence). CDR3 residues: CASSSGDSSYEQYV. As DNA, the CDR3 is TGTGCCAGTAGTAGCGGGGATAGCTCCTACGAGCAGTACGTC.